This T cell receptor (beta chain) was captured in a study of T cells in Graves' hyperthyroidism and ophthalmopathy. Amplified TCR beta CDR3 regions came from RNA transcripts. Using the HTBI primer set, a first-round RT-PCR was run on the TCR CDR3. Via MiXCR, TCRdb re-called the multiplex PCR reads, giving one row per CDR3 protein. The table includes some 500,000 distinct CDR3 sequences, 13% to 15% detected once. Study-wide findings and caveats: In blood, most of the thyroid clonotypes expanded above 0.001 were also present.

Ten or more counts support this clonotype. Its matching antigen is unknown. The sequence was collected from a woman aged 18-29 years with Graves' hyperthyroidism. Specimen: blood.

CDR3 in amino acids: CASSQDPLGGSNNEQFF. CDR3 bases: TGTGCCAGCAGCCAAGATCCCCTGGGCGGGAGTAACAATGAGCAGTTCTTC. This chain joins TRBV3-1 and TRBJ2-1, with TRBD2 identical over 7 bases. J was trimmed by 5 bases and V by 0 bases; bases with no gene match: 10. Germline CDR1 reads LGHDT; CDR2 reads YNNKEL (reference sequence). CDR3 length equals 17 residues.